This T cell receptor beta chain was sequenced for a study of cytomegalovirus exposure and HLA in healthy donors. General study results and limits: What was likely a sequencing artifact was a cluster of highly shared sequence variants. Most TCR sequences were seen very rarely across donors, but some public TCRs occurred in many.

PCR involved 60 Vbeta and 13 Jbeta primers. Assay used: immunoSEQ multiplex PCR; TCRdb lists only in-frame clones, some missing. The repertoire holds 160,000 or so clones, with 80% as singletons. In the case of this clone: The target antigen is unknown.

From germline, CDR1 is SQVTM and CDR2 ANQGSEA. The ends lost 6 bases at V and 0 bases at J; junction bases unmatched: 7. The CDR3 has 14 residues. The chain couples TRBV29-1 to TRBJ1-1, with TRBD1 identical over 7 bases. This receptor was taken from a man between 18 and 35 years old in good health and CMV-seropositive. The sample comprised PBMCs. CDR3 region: CSVMGQYMNTEAFF. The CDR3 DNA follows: TGCAGCGTAATGGGACAGTACATGAACACTGAAGCTTTCTTT.